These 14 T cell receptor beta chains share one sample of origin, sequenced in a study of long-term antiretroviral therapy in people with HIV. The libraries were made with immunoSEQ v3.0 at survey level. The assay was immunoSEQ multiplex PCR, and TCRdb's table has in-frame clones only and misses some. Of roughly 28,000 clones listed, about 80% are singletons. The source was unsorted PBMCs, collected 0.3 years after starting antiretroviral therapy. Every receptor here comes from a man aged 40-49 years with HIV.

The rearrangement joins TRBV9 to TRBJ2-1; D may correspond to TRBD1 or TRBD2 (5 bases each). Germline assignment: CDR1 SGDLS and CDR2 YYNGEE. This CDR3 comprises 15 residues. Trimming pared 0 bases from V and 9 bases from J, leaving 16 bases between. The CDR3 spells CASSVDQGAFGEQFF. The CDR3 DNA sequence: TGTGCCAGCAGCGTAGATCAGGGAGCTTTTGGTGAGCAGTTCTTC. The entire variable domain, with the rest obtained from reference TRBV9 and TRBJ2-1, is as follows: DSGVTQTPKHLITATGQRVTLRCSPRSGDLSVYWYQQSLDQGLQFLIQYYNGEERAKGNILERFSAQQFPDLHSELNLSSLELGDSALYFCASSVDQGAFGEQFFGPGTRLTVL.

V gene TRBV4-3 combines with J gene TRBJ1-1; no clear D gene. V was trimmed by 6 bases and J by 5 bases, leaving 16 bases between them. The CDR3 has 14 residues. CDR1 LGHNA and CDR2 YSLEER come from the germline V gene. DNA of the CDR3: TGCGCCAGCAGTCAGTTTCTCGGTGGGACTGAAGCTTTCTTT. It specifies CASSQFLGGTEAFF.

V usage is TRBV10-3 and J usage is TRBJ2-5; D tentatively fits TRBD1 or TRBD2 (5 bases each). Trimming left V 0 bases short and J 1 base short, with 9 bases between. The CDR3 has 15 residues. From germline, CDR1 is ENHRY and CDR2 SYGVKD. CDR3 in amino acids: CAISESGDPQETQYF. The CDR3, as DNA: TGTGCCATCAGTGAGTCTGGGGACCCCCAAGAGACCCAGTACTTC.

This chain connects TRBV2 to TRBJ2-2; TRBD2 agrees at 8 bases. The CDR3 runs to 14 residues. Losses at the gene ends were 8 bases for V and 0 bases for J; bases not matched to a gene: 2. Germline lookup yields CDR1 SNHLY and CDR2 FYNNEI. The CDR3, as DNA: TGTGCCAGCTCACTAGCGGCGAACACCGGGGAGCTGTTTTTT. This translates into CASSLAANTGELFF.

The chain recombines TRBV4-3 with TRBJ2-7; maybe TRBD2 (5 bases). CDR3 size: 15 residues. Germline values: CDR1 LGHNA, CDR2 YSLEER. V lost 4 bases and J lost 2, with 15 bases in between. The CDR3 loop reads CASSRQLSGTYEQYF. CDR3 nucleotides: TGCGCCAGCAGCCGTCAACTAAGCGGCACCTACGAGCAGTACTTC.

CDR3 DNA sequence: TGTGCCAGCAGGAGAGTTGGAGGTTCAGAGCTCACCCAGAATGGCTACACCTTC. Its translation: CASRRVGGSELTQNGYTF. The V call is TRBV11-2, the J call TRBJ1-2; D not resolved. Trimming left V 6 bases short and J 6 bases short, with 29 bases between. The germline gives CDR1 SGHAT, CDR2 FQNNGV. The CDR3 runs to 18 residues.

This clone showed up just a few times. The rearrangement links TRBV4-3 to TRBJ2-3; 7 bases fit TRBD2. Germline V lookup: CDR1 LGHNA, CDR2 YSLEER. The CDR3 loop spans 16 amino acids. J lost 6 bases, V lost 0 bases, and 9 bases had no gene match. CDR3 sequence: CASSQDIVGGPDTQYF. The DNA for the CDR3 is TGCGCCAGCAGCCAAGATATCGTGGGAGGGCCGGATACGCAGTATTTT.

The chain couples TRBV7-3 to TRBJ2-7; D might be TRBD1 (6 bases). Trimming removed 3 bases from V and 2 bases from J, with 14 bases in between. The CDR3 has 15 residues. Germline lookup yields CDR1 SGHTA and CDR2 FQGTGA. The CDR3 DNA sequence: TGTGCCAGCAGCTTGGGGGCAGGAATTACCTACGAGCAGTACTTC. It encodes CASSLGAGITYEQYF.

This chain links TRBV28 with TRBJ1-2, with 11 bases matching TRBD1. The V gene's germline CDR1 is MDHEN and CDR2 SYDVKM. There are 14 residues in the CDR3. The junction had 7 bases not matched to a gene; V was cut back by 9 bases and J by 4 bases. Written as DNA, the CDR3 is TGTGCCAGTCAAGCGGACAGGGGGCTCTATGGCTACACCTTC. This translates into CASQADRGLYGYTF.

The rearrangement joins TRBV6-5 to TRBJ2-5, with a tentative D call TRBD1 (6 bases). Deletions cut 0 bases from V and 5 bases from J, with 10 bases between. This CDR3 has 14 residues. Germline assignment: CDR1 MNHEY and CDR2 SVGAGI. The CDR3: CASSYSRGGETQYF. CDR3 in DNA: TGTGCCAGCAGTTACTCCAGGGGCGGGGAGACCCAGTACTTC.

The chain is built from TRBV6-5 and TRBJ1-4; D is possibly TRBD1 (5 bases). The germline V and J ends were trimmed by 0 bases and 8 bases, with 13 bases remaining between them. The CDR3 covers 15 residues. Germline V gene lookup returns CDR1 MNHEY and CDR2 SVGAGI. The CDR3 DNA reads TGTGCCAGCAGTTACTCGATCCGGGGACTAGAAAAACTGTTTTTT. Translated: CASSYSIRGLEKLFF.

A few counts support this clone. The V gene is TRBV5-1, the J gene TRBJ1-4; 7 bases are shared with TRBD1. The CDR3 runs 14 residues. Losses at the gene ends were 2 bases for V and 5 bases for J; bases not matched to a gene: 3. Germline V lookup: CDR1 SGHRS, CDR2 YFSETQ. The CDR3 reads CASSFGTVNEKLFF. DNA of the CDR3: TGCGCCAGCAGCTTCGGGACAGTGAATGAAAAACTGTTTTTT.

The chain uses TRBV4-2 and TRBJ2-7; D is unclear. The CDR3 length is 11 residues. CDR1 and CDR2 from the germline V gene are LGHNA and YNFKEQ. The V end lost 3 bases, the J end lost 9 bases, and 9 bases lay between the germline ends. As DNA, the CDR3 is TGTGCCAGCAGCCAGGGTTCCGGGCAGTACTTC. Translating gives CASSQGSGQYF.

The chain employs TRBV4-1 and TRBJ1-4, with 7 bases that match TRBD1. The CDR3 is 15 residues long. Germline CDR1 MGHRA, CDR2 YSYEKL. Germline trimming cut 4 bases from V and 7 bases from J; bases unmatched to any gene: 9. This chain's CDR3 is CASSPINRGGEKLFF. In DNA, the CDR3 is TGCGCCAGCAGCCCGATAAACAGGGGAGGTGAAAAACTGTTTTTT.